Listed below are T cell receptor beta chains from one sample, sequenced in a study of T cell responses to AZD1222 COVID-19 vaccine. The assay was immunoSEQ multiplex PCR, and TCRdb's table has in-frame clones only and misses some. In the table there are 89,000 or so clones, about 82% of which are singletons. This specimen consisted of peripheral blood, obtained 28 days after the second AZD1222 dose. The origin of the receptors is an adult who received the AZD1222 COVID-19 vaccine. Both conserved end residues are part of each CDR3. The order of the fields is J gene, V gene, clone size, CDR3 protein. Only part of the rows carry a size: once, few, many, or a class if the clone is expanded.

TRBJ1-2 TRBV6-5 NA CASSSPTGGGYGYTF
TRBJ2-1 TRBV11-2 NA CASSFELAGAQEQFF
TRBJ1-5 TRBV6-5 NA CASSYSRAGGQPQHF
TRBJ2-7 TRBV25-1 NA CASGSASPQREQYF
TRBJ2-4 TRBV28 NA CASSPGGSAKNIQYF
TRBJ1-1 TRBV30 NA CAFRGWLNTEAFF
TRBJ2-2 TRBV6-5 NA CASSPTWNTGELFF
TRBJ2-3 TRBV5-1 NA CASSLEHSTDTQYF
TRBJ2-7 TRBV5-4 NA CASSLAGRVPEQYF
TRBJ1-1 TRBV7-8 NA CASSSRTGGTEAFF
TRBJ1-1 TRBV13 few CASSSQGAATEAFF
TRBJ1-2 TRBV19 NA CAPRTGSYLNYGYTF
TRBJ1-5 TRBV4-1 NA CASSPGVGSNQPQHF
TRBJ1-1 TRBV6-2/TRBV6-3 NA CASSRGDTNTEAFF
TRBJ1-2 TRBV4-1 NA CASDPGTGIYGYTF
TRBJ2-2 TRBV6-5 once CASSSRDRNTGELFF
TRBJ1-6 TRBV5-8 NA CASSPPTGFSSPLHF
TRBJ2-7 TRBV6-5 NA CAIRLGQTYEQYF